The 9 T cell receptor beta chains below come from one sample, sequenced in a study of spatial heterogeneity in lung cancer. Notes on the study in general: Tumors with more nonsynonymous mutations had more expanded intratumoral alpha and beta TCRs.

These receptors lack a known antigen. The time point: sample taken at primary tumor resection. TCRdb reprocessed the 5' RACE reads with MiXCR, giving one entry per CDR3 protein. This table has 7,500 to 10,000 distinct CDR3 sequences, around 5.1% appearing once. The sequences come from lung tumor tissue, collected at surgery. The receptor source for this set is a female donor with early-stage non-small cell lung cancer.

This clonotype counts as medium-sized. This rearrangement joins TRBV7-2 to TRBJ2-7, with D unclear. Trimming took 1 base from V and 0 from J, leaving 7 bases between them. The length of the CDR3 is 14 residues. CDR1 is SGHTA and CDR2 is FQGNSA in the germline V gene. CDR3 region: CASSLEASSYEQYF. In DNA, the CDR3 is TGTGCCAGCAGCTTAGAAGCGAGCTCCTACGAGCAGTACTTC. The whole variable domain, filled in from reference TRBV7-2 and TRBJ2-7, reads GAGVSQSPSNKVTEKGKDVELRCDPISGHTALYWYRQSLGQGLEFLIYFQGNSAPDKSGLPSDRFSAERTGGSVSTLTIQRTQQEDSAVYLCASSLEASSYEQYFGPGTRLTVT.

Concerning this clonotype itself: A much larger clone lies a single base off, so this may be a read error. The V gene is TRBV11-2, the J gene TRBJ1-2; 7 bases fit TRBD1. This CDR3 has 12 amino acids. CDR1 is SGHAT, CDR2 FQNNGV, per germline. CDR3 coding DNA: TGTGCCTCGGACAGGCCGGACTATGGCTACAACTTC. It is translated as CASDRPDYGYNF. Full variable domain (rest looked up from reference TRBV11-2 and TRBJ1-2): EAGVAQSPRYKIIEKRQSVAFWCNPISGHATLYWYQQILGQGPKLLIQFQNNGVVDDSQLPKDRFSAERLKGVDSTLKIQPAKLEDSAVYLCASDRPDYGYNFGSGTRLTVV.

This chain joins TRBV9 and TRBJ2-3; D might be TRBD2 (5 bases). V gave up 0 bases and J gave up 2 bases, with 25 bases separating them. The germline gives CDR1 SGDLS, CDR2 YYNGEE. The CDR3 spans 20 residues. CDR3: CASSVVPRGPTGRLTDTQYF. CDR3 in DNA: TGTGCCAGCAGCGTAGTACCCCGCGGGCCTACTGGGCGCCTCACAGATACGCAGTATTTT. The full variable domain, rest sourced from reference TRBV9 and TRBJ2-3, is DSGVTQTPKHLITATGQRVTLRCSPRSGDLSVYWYQQSLDQGLQFLIQYYNGEERAKGNILERFSAQQFPDLHSELNLSSLELGDSALYFCASSVVPRGPTGRLTDTQYFGPGTRLTVL.

This clonotype is deemed medium-sized. The CDR3 protein is CAISESGGFGSPLHF. CDR3 nucleotide sequence: TGTGCCATCAGTGAGTCTGGGGGCTTTGGTTCACCCCTCCACTTT. The V and J genes are TRBV10-3 and TRBJ1-6; D perhaps matches TRBD1 (6 bases). The germline CDR1 and CDR2 sequences are ENHRY and SYGVKD. Trimming took 0 bases from V and 9 from J, leaving 12 bases between them. The CDR3 loop spans 15 amino acids.

This clonotype was seen ten or more times. The CDR3, as DNA: TGCAGTGCTAGAGACCACGGGACAAGCACAGATACGCAGTATTTT. Its translation is CSARDHGTSTDTQYF. V and J are TRBV20-1 and TRBJ2-3; perhaps TRBD1 as D (6 bases). CDR3 length: 15 amino acids. Germline CDR1 reads DFQATT; CDR2 reads SNEGSKA (reference sequence). Trimming shortened V by 0 bases and J by 0 bases, and 10 bases separated the two germline ends.

This clonotype occurred many times. The genes are TRBV4-1 and TRBJ2-5, with a possible D match to TRBD1 (6 bases). V lost 2 bases and J 4 bases, leaving 11 bases between the germline ends. CDR1 is MGHRA, CDR2 YSYEKL, per germline. The CDR3 is made up of 14 amino acids. CDR3 coding DNA: TGCGCCAGCAGCCAACAGGGGAGCGCAGAGACCCAGTACTTC. Amino acid sequence: CASSQQGSAETQYF.

This clonotype has a count of ten or more. CDR3 residues: CASSQGGTSGRTPEQFF. The CDR3 DNA reads as TGTGCCAGCAGCCAAGGGGGGACTAGCGGGAGGACCCCTGAGCAGTTCTTC. J is TRBJ2-1 and V is TRBV3-1; 15 nucleotides agree with TRBD2. J lost 9 bases, V lost 1 base, and 7 bases had no gene match. The germline gives CDR1 LGHDT, CDR2 YNNKEL (reference sequence). The CDR3 sequence is 17 residues long.

This clonotype is medium-sized. The chain couples TRBV29-1 to TRBJ1-2; 9 bases map to TRBD1. CDR1 and CDR2 (germline): SQVTM, ANQGSEA. With 6 bases clipped from V and 4 bases from J, the junction kept 6 bases outside the gene matches. The CDR3 totals 13 residues. CDR3 coding DNA: TGCAGCGTCCGGGACAGGGAGGCCTATGGCTACACCTTC. It is translated as CSVRDREAYGYTF. Together with reference TRBV29-1 and TRBJ1-2, the CDR3 gives the full variable domain: SAVISQKPSRDICQRGTSLTIQCQVDSQVTMMFWYRQQPGQSLTLIATANQGSEATYESGFVIDKFPISRPNLTFSTLTVSNMSPEDSSIYLCSVRDREAYGYTFGSGTRLTVV.

This clonotype has a count of ten or more. The chain couples TRBV11-2 to TRBJ2-2; a possible D gene is TRBD2 (6 bases). The V gene lost 5 bases and the J gene lost 3 bases, with 16 bases spanning the gap. The germline gives CDR1 SGHAT, CDR2 FQNNGV. The CDR3 is 16 residues long. The CDR3 is CASSLLRDSHTGELFF. The CDR3 bases are TGTGCCAGCAGCCTCCTCCGGGACTCTCACACCGGGGAGCTGTTTTTT.